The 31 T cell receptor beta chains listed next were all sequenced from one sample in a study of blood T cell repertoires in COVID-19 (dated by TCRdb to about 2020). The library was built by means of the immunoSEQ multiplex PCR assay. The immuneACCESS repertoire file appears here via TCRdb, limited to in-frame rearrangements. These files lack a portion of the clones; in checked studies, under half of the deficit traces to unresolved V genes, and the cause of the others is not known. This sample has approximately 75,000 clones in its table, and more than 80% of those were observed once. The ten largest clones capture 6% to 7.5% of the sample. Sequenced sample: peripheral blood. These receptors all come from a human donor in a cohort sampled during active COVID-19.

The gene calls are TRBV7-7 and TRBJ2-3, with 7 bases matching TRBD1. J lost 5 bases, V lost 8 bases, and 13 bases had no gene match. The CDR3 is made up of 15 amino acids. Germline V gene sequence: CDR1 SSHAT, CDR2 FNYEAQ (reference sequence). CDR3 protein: CASLSSTRDRDTQYF. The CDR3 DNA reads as TGTGCCAGCCTATCCTCCACCCGGGACAGAGATACGCAGTATTTT.

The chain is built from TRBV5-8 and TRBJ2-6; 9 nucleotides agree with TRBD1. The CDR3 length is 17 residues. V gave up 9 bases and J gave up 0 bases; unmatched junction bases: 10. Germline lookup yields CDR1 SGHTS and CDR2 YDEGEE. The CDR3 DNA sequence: TGTGCCATCTACCGGGACAGGGTCCACTCTGGGGCCAACGTCCTGACTTTC. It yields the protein CAIYRDRVHSGANVLTF.

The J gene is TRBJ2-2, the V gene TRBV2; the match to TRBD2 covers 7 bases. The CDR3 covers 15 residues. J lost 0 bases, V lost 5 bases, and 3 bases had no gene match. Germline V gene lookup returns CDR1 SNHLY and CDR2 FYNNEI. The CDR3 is CASSLAGANTGELFF. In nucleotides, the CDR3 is TGTGCCAGCAGTTTAGCGGGCGCGAACACCGGGGAGCTGTTTTTT.

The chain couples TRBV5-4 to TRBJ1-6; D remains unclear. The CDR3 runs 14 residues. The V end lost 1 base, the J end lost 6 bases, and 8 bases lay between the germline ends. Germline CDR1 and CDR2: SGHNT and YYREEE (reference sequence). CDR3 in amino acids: CASSLNRANSPLHF. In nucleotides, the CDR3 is TGTGCCAGCAGCTTGAACAGAGCTAATTCACCCCTCCACTTT.

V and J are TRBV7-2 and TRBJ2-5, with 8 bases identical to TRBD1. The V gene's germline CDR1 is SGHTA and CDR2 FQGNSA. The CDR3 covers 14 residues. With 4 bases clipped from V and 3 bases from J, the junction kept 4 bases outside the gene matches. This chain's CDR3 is CASSSWTGKETQYF. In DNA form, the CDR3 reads TGTGCCAGCAGCTCGTGGACAGGGAAAGAGACCCAGTACTTC.

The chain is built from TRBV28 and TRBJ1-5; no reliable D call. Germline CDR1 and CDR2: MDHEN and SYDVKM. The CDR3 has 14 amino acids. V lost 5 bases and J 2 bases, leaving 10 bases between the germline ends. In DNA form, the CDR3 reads TGTGCCAGCAGTCCCTGGTCGGGCAATCAGCCCCAGCATTTT. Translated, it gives CASSPWSGNQPQHF.

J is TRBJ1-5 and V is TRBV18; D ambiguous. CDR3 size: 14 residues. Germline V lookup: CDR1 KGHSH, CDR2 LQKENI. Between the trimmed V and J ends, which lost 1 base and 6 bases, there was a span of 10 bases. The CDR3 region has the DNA TGTGCCAGCTCACCACAGAGAGGAGTTCAGCCCCAGCATTTT. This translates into CASSPQRGVQPQHF.

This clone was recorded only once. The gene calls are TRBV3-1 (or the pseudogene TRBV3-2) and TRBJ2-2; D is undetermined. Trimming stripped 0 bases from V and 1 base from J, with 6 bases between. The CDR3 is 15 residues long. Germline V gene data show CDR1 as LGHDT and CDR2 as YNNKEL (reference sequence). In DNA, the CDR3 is TGTGCCAGCAGCCAAGACCCCGGGAACACCGGGGAGCTGTTTTTT. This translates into CASSQDPGNTGELFF.

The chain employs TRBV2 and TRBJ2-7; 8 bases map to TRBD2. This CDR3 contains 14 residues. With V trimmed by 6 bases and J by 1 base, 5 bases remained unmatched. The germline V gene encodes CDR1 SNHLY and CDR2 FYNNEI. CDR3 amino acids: CASSAGGESYEQYF. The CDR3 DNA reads TGTGCCAGCAGCGCGGGGGGCGAGTCCTACGAGCAGTACTTC.

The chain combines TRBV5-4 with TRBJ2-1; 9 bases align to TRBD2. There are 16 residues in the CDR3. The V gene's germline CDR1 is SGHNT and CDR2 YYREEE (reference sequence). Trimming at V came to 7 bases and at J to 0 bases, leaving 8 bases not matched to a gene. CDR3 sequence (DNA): TGTGCCAGCCGACAGAGCGGGGGGTTCTCCTACAATGAGCAGTTCTTC. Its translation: CASRQSGGFSYNEQFF.

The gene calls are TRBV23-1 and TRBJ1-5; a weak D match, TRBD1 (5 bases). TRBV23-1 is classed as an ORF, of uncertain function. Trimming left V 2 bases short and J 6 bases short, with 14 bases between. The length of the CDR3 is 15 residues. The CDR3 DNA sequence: TGCGCCAGCAGTCAAGTATTGGGGGGTCGTCAGCCCCAGCATTTT. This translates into CASSQVLGGRQPQHF.

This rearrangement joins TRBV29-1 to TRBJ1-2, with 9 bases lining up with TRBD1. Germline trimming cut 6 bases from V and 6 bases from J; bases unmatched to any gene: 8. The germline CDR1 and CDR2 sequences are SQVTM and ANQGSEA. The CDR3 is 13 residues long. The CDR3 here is CSVDYRGRDGYTF. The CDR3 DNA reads TGCAGCGTAGATTACAGGGGGCGTGATGGCTACACCTTC. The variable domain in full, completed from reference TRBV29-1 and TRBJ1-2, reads SAVISQKPSRDICQRGTSLTIQCQVDSQVTMMFWYRQQPGQSLTLIATANQGSEATYESGFVIDKFPISRPNLTFSTLTVSNMSPEDSSIYLCSVDYRGRDGYTFGSGTRLTVV.

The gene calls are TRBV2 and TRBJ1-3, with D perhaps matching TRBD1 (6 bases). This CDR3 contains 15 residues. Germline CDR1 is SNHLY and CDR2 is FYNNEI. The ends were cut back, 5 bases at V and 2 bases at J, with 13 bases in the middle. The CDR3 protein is CASSPTGNPGNTIYF. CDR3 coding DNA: TGTGCCAGCAGTCCTACAGGGAATCCTGGAAACACCATATATTTT.

CDR3 DNA sequence: TGTGCCAGCATTGTCTCCGGCTCCTACGAGCAGTACTTC. It yields the protein CASIVSGSYEQYF. The chain couples TRBV28 to TRBJ2-7; no reliable D call. CDR3 length equals 13 residues. From germline, CDR1 is MDHEN and CDR2 SYDVKM. V was trimmed by 7 bases and J by 0 bases, leaving 10 bases between them.

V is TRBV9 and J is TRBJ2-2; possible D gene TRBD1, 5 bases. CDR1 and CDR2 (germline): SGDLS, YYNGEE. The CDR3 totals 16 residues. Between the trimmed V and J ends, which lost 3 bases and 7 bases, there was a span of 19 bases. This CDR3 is CASSGRLGRVNGELFF. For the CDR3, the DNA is TGTGCCAGCAGCGGCCGCCTCGGCAGGGTTAACGGGGAGCTGTTTTTT.

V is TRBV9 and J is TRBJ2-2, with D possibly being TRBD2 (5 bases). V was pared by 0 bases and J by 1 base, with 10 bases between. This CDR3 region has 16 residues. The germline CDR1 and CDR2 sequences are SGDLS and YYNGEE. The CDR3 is CASSVAVSVNTGELFF. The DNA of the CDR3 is TGTGCCAGCAGCGTAGCAGTTAGCGTGAACACCGGGGAGCTGTTTTTT.

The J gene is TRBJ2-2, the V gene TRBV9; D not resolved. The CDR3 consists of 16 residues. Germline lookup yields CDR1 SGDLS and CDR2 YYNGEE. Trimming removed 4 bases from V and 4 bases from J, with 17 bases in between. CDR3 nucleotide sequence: TGTGCCAGCAGCCCGGCTAGAAGTGGAATCACCGGGGAGCTGTTTTTT. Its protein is CASSPARSGITGELFF.

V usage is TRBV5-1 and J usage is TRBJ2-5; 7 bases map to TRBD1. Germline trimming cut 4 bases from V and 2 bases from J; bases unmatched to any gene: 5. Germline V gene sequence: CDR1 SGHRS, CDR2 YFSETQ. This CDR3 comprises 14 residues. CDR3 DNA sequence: TGCGCCAGCAGCCCTGGACAGGTACAAGAGACCCAGTACTTC. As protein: CASSPGQVQETQYF. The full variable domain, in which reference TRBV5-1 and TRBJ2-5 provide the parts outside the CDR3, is KAGVTQTPRYLIKTRGQQVTLSCSPISGHRSVSWYQQTPGQGLQFLFEYFSETQRNKGNFPGRFSGRQFSNSRSEMNVSTLELGDSALYLCASSPGQVQETQYFGPGTRLLVL.

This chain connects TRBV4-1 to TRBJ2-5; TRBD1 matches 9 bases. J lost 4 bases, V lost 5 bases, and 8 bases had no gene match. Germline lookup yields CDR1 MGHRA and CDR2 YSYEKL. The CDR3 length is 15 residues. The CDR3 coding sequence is TGCGCCAGCAGCAAAATACAGGGGGCGGGAGAGACCCAGTACTTC. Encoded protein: CASSKIQGAGETQYF.

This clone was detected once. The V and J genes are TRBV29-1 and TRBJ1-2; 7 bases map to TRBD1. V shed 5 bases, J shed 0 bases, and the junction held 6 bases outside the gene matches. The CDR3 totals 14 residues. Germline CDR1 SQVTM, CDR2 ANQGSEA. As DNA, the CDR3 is TGCAGCGTTCCGGGACAGTCCTCTAACTATGGCTACACCTTC. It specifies CSVPGQSSNYGYTF.

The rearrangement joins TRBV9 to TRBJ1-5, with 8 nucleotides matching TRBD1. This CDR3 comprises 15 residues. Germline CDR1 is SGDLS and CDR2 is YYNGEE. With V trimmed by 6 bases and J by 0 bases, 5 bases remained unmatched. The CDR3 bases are TGTGCCAGCACCCCGACAGGGGATAGCAATCAGCCCCAGCATTTT. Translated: CASTPTGDSNQPQHF.

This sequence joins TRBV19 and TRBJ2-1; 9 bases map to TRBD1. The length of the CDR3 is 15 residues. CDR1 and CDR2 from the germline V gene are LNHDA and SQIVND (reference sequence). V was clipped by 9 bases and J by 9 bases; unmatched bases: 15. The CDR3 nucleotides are TGTGCCAGCCGAACCACCGGGACAGGGTCGGGTGAGCAGTTCTTC. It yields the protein CASRTTGTGSGEQFF.

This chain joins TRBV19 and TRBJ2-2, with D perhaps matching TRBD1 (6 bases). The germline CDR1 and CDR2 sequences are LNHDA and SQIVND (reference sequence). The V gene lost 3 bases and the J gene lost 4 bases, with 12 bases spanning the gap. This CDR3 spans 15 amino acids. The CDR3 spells CASSIRTDITGELFF. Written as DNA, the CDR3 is TGTGCCAGTAGTATCAGGACAGACATCACCGGGGAGCTGTTTTTT.

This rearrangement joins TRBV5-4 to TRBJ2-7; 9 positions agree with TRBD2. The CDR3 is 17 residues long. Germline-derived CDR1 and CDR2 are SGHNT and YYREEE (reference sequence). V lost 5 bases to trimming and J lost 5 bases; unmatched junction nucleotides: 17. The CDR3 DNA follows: TGTGCCAGCAGTCTTGGCGGGGGGGCTTCTTCGGTCAACGAGCAGTACTTC. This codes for CASSLGGGASSVNEQYF.

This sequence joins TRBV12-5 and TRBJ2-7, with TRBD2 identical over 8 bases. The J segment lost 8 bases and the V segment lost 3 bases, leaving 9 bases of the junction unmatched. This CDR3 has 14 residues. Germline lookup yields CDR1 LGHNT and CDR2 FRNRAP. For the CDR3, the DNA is TGTGCTAGTGGTTTCAGGACTAGCCCTCTCAAGCAGTACTTC. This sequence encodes CASGFRTSPLKQYF.

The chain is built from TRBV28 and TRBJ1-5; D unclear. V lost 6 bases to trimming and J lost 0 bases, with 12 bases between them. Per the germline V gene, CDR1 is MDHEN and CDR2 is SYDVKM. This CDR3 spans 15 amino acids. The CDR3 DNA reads TGTGCCAGCAGGGGCTTTCTACCTAGCAATCAGCCCCAGCATTTT. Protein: CASRGFLPSNQPQHF.

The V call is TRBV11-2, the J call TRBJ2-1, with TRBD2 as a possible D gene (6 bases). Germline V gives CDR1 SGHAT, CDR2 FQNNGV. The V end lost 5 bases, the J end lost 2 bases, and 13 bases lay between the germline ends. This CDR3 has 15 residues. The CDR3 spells CASSATSRPYNEQFF. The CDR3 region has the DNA TGTGCCAGCAGCGCAACTAGCCGACCCTACAATGAGCAGTTCTTC.

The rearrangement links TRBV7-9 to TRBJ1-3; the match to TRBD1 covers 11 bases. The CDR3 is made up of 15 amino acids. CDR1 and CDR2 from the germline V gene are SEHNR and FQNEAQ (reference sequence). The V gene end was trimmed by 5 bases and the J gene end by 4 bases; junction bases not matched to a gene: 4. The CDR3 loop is CASSRTGGSGNTIYF. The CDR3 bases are TGTGCCAGCAGCCGGACAGGGGGCTCAGGAAACACCATATATTTT.

CDR3 region: CASSPGDRAIQPQHF. CDR3 in DNA: TGTGCCAGCAGCCCCGGGGACAGGGCTATCCAGCCCCAGCATTTT. J is TRBJ1-5 and V is TRBV28; TRBD1 matches at 9 bases. J lost 7 bases, V lost 6 bases, and 10 bases had no gene match. The CDR3 totals 15 residues. The V gene's germline CDR1 is MDHEN and CDR2 SYDVKM. The entire variable domain, with the rest obtained from reference TRBV28 and TRBJ1-5, is as follows: DVKVTQSSRYLVKRTGEKVFLECVQDMDHENMFWYRQDPGLGLRLIYFSYDVKMKEKGDIPEGYSVSREKKERFSLILESASTNQTSMYLCASSPGDRAIQPQHFGDGTRLSIL.

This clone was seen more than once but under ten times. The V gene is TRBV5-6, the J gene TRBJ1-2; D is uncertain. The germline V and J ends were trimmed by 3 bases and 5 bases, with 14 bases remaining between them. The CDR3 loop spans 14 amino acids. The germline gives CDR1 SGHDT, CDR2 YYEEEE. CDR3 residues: CASSSLQPPYGYTF. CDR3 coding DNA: TGTGCCAGCAGCTCCCTACAGCCCCCTTATGGCTACACCTTC. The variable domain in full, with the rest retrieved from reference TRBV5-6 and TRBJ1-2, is DAGVTQSPTHLIKTRGQQVTLRCSPKSGHDTVSWYQQALGQGPQFIFQYYEEEERQRGNFPDRFSGHQFPNYSSELNVNALLLGDSALYLCASSSLQPPYGYTFGSGTRLTVV.

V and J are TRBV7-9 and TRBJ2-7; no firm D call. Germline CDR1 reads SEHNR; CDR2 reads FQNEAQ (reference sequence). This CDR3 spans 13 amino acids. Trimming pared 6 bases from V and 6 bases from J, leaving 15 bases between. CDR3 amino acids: CASSLTYSTEQYF. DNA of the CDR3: TGTGCCAGCAGTCTCACCTACAGTACCGAGCAGTACTTC.